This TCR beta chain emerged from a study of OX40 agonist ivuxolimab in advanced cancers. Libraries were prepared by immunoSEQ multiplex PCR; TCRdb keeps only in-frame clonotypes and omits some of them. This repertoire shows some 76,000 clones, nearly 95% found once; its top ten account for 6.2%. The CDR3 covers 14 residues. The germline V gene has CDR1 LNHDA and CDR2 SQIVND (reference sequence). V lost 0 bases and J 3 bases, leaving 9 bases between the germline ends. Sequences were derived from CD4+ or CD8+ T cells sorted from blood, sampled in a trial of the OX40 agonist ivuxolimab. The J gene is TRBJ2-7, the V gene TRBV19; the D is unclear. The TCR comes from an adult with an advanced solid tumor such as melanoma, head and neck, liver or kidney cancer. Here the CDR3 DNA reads TGTGCCAGTAGTATAGATTCGGTCGGCTACGAGCAGTACTTC. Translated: CASSIDSVGYEQYF. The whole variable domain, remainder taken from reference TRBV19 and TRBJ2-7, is DGGITQSPKYLFRKEGQNVTLSCEQNLNHDAMYWYRQDPGQGLRLIYYSQIVNDFQKGDIAEGYSVSREKKESFPLTVTSAQKNPTAFYLCASSIDSVGYEQYFGPGTRLTVT.